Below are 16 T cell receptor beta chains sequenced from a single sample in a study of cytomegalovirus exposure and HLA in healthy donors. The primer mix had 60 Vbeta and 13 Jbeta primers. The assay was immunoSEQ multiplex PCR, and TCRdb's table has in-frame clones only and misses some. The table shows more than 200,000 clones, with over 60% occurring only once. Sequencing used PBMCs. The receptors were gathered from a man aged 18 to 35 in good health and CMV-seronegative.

The CDR3 region is CASSLALGQGAKEQFF. CDR3 nucleotide sequence: TGTGCCAGCAGCTTAGCTTTGGGACAGGGGGCCAAAGAGCAGTTCTTC. V usage is TRBV7-2 and J usage is TRBJ2-1, with 12 bases lining up with TRBD1. V shed 0 bases and J 10 bases; nucleotides not matched to a gene: 7. Germline V gene data show CDR1 as SGHTA and CDR2 as FQGNSA. The CDR3 consists of 16 residues.

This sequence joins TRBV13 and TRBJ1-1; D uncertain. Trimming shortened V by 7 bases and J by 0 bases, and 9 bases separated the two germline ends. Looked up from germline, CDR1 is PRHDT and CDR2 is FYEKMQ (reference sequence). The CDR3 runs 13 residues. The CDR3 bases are TGTGCCAGCATCCAGAGGTTGAACACTGAAGCTTTCTTT. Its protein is CASIQRLNTEAFF. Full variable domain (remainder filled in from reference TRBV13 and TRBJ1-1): AAGVIQSPRHLIKEKRETATLKCYPIPRHDTVYWYQQGPGQDPQFLISFYEKMQSDKGSIPDRFSAQQFSDYHSELNMSSLELGDSALYFCASIQRLNTEAFFGQGTRLTVV.

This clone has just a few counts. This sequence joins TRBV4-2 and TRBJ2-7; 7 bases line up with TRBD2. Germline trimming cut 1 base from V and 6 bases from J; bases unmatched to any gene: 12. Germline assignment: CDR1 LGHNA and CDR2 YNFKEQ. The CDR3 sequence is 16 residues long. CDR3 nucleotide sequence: TGTGCCAGCAGCCAAGTATTTTGGGAGGGCCTTCGCGAGCAGTACTTC. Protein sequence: CASSQVFWEGLREQYF.

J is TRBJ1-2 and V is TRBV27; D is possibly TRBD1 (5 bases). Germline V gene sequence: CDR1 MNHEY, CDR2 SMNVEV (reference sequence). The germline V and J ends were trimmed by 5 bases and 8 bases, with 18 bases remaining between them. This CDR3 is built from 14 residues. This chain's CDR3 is CASSDHERGEGYTF. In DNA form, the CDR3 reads TGTGCCAGCAGTGATCACGAACGGGGGGAGGGCTACACCTTC.

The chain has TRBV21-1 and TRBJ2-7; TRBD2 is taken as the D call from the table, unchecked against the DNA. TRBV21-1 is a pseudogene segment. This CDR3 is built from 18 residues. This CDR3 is CASSKPSLWIGTEYEQYF. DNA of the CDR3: TGTGCCAGCAGCAAACCGAGTTTATGGATAGGGACTGAATACGAGCAGTACTTC.

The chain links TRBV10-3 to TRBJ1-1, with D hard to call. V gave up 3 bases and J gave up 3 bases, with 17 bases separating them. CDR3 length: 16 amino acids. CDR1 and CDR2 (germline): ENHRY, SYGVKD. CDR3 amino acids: CAISDYPYEQYTEAFF. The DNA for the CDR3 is TGTGCCATCAGTGATTACCCCTATGAACAGTACACTGAAGCTTTCTTT.

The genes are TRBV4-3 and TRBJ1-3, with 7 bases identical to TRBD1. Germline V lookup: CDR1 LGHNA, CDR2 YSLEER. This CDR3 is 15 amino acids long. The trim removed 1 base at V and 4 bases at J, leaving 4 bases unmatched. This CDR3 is CASSQGTGRGNTIYF. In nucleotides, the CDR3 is TGCGCCAGCAGCCAAGGGACAGGCCGGGGAAACACCATATATTTT.

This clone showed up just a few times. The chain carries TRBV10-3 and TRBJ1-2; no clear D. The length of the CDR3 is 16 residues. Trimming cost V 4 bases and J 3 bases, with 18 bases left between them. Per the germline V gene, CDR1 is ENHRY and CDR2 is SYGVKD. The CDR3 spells CAISGPSGGLDYGYTF. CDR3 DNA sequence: TGTGCCATCAGTGGCCCTAGTGGAGGTCTCGACTATGGCTACACCTTC.

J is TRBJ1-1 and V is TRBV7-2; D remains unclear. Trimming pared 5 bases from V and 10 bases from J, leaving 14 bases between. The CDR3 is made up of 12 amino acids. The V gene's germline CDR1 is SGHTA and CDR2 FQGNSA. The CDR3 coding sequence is TGTGCCAGCAGCCCATTTGGGCCGCTAGCTTTCTTT. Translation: CASSPFGPLAFF.

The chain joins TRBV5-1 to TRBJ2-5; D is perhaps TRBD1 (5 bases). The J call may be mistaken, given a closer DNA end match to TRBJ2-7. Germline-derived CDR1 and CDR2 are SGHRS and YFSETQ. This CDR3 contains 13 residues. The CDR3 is CASSLREGYEQYF. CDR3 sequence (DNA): TGCGCCAGCAGCCTCAGGGAAGGGTACGAGCAGTACTTC.

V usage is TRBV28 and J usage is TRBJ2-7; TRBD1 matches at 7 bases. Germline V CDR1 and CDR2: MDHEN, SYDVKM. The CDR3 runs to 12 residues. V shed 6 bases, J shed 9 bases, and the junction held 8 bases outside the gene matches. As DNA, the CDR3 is TGTGCCAGCAGCCCCTTGGCAGGGGGGCAGTACTTC. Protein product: CASSPLAGGQYF.

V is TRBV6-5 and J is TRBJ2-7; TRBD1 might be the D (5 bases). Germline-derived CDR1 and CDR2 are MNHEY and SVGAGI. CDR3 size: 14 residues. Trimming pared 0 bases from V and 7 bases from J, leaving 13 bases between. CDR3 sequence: CASSYSSRPGEQYF. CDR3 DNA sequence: TGTGCCAGCAGTTACTCTAGTAGGCCAGGGGAGCAGTACTTC.

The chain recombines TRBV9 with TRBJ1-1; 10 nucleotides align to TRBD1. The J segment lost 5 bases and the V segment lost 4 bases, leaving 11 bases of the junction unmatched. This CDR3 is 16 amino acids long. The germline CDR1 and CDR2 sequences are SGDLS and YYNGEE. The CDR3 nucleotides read TGTGCCAGCAGCTGGATCGGGACAGGGGATAGGACTGAAGCTTTCTTT. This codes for CASSWIGTGDRTEAFF.

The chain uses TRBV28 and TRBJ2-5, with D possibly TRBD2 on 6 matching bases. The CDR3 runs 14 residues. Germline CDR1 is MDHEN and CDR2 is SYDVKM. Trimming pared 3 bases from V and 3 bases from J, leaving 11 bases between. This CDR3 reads CASSFAGGKETQYF. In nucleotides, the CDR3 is TGTGCCAGCAGTTTCGCCGGGGGAAAAGAGACCCAGTACTTC.

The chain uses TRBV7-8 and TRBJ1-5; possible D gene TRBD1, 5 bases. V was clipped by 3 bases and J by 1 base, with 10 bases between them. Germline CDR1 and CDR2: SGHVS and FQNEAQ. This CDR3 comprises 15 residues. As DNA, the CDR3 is TGTGCCAGCAGCTTGCGTAGGGGCAGCAATCAGCCCCAGCATTTT. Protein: CASSLRRGSNQPQHF.

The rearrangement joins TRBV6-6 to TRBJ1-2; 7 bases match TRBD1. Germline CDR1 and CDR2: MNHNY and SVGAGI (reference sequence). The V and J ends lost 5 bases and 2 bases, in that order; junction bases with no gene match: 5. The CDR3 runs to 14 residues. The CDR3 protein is CASSRQGENYGYTF. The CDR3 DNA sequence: TGTGCCAGCAGTCGACAGGGAGAGAACTATGGCTACACCTTC.